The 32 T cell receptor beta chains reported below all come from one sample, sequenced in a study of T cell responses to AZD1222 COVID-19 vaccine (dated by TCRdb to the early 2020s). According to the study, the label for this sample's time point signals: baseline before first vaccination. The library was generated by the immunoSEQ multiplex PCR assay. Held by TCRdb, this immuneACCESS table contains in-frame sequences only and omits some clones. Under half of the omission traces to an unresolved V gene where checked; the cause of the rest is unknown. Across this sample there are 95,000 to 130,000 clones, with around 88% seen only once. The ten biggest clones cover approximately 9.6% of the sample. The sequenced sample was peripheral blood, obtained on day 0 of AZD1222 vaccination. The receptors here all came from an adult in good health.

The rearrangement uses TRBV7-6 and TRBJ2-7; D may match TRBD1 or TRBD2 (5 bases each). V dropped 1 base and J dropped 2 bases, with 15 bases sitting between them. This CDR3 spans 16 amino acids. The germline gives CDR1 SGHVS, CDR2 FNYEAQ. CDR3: CASSLGVGAGPYEQYF. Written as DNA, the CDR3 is TGTGCCAGCAGCTTAGGTGTAGGGGCGGGCCCCTACGAGCAGTACTTC.

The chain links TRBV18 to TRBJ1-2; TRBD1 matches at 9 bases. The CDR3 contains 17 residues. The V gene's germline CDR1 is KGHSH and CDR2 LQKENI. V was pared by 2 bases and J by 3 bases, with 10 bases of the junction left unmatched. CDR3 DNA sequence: TGTGCCAGCTCACCATCCCAGGAGACAGGGGGGGACTATGGCTACACCTTC. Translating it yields CASSPSQETGGDYGYTF.

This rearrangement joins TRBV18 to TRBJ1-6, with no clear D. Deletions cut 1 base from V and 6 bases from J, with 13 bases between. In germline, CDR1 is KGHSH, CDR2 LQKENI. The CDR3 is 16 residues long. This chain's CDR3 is CASSPRTLGGNSPLHF. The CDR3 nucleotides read TGTGCCAGCTCACCACGGACCCTGGGAGGTAATTCACCCCTCCACTTT.

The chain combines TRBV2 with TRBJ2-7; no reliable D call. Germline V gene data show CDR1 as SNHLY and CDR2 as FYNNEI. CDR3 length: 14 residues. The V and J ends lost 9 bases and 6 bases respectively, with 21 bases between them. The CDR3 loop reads CASSMGSVLREQYF. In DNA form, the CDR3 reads TGTGCCAGTTCTATGGGTTCGGTTTTACGCGAGCAGTACTTC.

The DNA for the CDR3 is TGTGCCACCAGTGATGATCTAGGGGTAGAGTTCTTC. Its protein product is CATSDDLGVEFF. The chain is built from TRBV24-1 and TRBJ2-1; possible D gene TRBD1, 5 bases. In germline, CDR1 is KGHDR, CDR2 SFDVKD. The CDR3 runs 12 residues. The V end was cut by 3 bases, the J end by 14 bases, with 13 bases between.

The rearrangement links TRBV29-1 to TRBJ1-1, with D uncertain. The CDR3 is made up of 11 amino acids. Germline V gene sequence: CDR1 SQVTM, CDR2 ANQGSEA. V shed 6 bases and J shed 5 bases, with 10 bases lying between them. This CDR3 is CSVPVRTEAFF. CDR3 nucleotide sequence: TGCAGCGTCCCAGTACGGACTGAAGCTTTCTTT.

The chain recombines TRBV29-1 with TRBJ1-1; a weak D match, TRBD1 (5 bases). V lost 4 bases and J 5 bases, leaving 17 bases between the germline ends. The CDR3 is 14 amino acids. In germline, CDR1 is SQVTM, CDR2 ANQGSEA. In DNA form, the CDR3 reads TGCAGCGTTGTCCCATCGGGGGGAGGGACTGAAGCTTTCTTT. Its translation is CSVVPSGGGTEAFF.

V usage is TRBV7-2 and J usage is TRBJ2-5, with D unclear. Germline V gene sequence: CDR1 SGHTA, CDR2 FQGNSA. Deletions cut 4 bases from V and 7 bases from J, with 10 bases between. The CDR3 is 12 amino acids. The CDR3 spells CASSWVGVTQYF. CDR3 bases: TGTGCCAGCAGCTGGGTAGGTGTGACCCAGTACTTC.

CDR3 amino acids: CASSSDRIMNTEAFF. CDR3 DNA sequence: TGTGCCAGTAGTTCTGACCGGATCATGAACACTGAAGCTTTCTTT. The chain carries TRBV19 and TRBJ1-1; D not resolved. Germline values: CDR1 LNHDA, CDR2 SQIVND (reference sequence). The CDR3 extends over 15 amino acids. Deletions cut 5 bases from V and 0 bases from J, with 13 bases between.

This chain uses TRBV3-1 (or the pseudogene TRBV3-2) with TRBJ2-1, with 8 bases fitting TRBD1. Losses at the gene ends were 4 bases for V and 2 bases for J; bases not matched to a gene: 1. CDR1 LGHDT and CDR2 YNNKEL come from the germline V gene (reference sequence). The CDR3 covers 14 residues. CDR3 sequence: CASSLDRAYNEQFF. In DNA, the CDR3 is TGTGCCAGCAGCCTGGACAGGGCCTACAATGAGCAGTTCTTC.

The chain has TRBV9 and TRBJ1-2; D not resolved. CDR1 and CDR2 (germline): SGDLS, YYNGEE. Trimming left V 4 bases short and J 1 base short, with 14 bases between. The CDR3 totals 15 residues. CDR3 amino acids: CASSLPLGDNYGYTF. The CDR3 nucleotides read TGTGCCAGCAGCCTCCCCTTGGGTGATAACTATGGCTACACCTTC. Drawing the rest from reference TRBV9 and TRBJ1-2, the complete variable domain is DSGVTQTPKHLITATGQRVTLRCSPRSGDLSVYWYQQSLDQGLQFLIQYYNGEERAKGNILERFSAQQFPDLHSELNLSSLELGDSALYFCASSLPLGDNYGYTFGSGTRLTVV.

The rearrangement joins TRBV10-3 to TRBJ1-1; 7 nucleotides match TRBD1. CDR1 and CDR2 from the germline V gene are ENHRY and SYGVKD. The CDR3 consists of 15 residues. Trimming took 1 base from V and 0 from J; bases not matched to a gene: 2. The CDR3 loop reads CAISEWGQLNTEAFF. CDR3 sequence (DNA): TGTGCCATCAGTGAGTGGGGACAGTTGAACACTGAAGCTTTCTTT.

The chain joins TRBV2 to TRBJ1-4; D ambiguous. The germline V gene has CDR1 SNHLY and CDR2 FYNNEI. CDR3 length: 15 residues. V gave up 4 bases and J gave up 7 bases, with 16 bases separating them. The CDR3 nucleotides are TGTGCCAGCAGTGCTGGACTCGGGAGCTCTGAAAAACTGTTTTTT. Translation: CASSAGLGSSEKLFF. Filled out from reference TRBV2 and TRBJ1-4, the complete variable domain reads EPEVTQTPSHQVTQMGQEVILRCVPISNHLYFYWYRQILGQKVEFLVSFYNNEISEKSEIFDDQFSVERPDGSNFTLKIRSTKLEDSAMYFCASSAGLGSSEKLFFGSGTQLSVL.

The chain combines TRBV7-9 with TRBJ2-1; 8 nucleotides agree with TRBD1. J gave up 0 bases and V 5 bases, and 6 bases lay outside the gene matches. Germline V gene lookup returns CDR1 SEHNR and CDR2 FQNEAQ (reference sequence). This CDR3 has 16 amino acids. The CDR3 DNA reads TGTGCCAGCAGCGCTCGGACAGGGAGCTCCTACAATGAGCAGTTCTTC. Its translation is CASSARTGSSYNEQFF.

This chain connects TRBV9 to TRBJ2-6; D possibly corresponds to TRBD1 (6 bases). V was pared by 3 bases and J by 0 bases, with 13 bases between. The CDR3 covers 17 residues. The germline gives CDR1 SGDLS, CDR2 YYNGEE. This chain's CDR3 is CASSAPGQNSGANVLTF. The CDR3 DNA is TGTGCCAGCAGCGCTCCGGGACAAAACTCTGGGGCCAACGTCCTGACTTTC.

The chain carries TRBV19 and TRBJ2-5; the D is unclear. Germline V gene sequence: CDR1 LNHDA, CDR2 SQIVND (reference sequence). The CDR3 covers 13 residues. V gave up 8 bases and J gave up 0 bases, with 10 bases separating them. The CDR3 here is CASRSGNQETQYF. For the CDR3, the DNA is TGTGCCAGTCGGAGTGGGAACCAAGAGACCCAGTACTTC.

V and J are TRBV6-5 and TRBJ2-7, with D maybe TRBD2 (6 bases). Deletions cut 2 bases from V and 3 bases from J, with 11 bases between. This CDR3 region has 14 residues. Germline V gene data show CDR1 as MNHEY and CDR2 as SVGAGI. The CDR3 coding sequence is TGTGCCAGCAGTTACGGAGGGGTCCTCTACGAGCAGTACTTC. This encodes CASSYGGVLYEQYF.

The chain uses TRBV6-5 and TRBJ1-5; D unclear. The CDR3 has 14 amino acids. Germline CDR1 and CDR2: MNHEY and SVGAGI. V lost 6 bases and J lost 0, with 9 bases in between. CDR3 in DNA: TGTGCCAGCAGCTCGCCATATAGCAATCAGCCCCAGCATTTT. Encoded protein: CASSSPYSNQPQHF.

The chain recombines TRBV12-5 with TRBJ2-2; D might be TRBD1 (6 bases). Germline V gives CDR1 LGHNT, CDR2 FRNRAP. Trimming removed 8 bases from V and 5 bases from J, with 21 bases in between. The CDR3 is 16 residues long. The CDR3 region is CASQLGASGYTGELFF. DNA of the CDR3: TGTGCTAGTCAGTTGGGGGCCAGTGGATATACCGGGGAGCTGTTTTTT.

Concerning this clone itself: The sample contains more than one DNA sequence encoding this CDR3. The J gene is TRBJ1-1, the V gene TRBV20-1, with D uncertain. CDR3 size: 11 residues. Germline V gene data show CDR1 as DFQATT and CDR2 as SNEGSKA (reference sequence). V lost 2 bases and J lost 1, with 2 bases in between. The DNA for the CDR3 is TGCAGTGCTAGAAAGAACACTGAAGCTTTCTTT. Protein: CSARKNTEAFF.

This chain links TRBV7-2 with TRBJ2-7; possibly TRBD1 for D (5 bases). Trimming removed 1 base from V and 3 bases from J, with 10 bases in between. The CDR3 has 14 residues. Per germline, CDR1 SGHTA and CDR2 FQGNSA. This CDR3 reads CASSLGQTLYEQYF. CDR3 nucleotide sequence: TGTGCCAGCAGCTTAGGACAGACACTCTACGAGCAGTACTTC.

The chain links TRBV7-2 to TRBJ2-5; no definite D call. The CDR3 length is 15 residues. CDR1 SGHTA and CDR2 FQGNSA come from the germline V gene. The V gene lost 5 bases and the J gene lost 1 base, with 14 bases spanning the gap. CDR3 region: CASSQVGLGQETQYF. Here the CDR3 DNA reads TGTGCCAGCAGCCAAGTAGGGCTGGGCCAAGAGACCCAGTACTTC.

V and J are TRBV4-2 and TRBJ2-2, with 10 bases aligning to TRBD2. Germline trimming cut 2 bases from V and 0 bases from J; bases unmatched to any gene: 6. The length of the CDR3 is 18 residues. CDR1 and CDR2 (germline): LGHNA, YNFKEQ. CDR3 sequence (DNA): TGTGCCAGCAGCCAAACCGGGACTAGCGCCGCGAACACCGGGGAGCTGTTTTTT. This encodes CASSQTGTSAANTGELFF.

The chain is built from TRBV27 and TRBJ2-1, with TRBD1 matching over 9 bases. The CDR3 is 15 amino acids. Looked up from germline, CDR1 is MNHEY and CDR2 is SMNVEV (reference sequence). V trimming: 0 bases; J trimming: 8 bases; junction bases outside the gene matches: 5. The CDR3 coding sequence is TGTGCCAGCAGTTTATCGACAGGGGGGTTGTATGAGCAGTTCTTC. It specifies CASSLSTGGLYEQFF.

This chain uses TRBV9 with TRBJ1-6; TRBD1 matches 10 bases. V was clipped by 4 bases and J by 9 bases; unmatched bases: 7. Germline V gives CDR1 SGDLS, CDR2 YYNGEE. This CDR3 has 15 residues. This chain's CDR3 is CASSPTWTGGSPLHF. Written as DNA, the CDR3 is TGTGCCAGCAGCCCTACTTGGACAGGGGGTTCACCCCTCCACTTT.

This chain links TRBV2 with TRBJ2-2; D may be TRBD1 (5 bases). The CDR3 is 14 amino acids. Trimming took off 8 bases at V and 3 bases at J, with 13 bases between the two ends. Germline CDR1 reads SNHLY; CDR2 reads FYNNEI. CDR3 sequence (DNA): TGTGCCAGCGGGCAGGGCTCTCACACCGGGGAGCTGTTTTTT. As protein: CASGQGSHTGELFF.

CDR3 bases: TGTGCCAGCAGCTTGGCCGGCGGGGGCGGCAATCAGCCCCAGCATTTT. Protein product: CASSLAGGGGNQPQHF. The chain is built from TRBV5-6 and TRBJ1-5; D perhaps matches TRBD1 (6 bases). CDR1 SGHDT and CDR2 YYEEEE come from the germline V gene. This CDR3 has 16 residues. The V end lost 0 bases, the J end lost 2 bases, and 12 bases lay between the germline ends.

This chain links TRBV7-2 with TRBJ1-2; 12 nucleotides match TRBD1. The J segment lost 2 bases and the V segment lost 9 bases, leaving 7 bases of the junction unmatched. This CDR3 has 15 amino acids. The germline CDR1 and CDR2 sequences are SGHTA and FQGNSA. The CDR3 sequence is CARVEGTGGNYGYTF. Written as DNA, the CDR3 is TGTGCCAGGGTGGAGGGGACAGGGGGCAACTATGGCTACACCTTC.

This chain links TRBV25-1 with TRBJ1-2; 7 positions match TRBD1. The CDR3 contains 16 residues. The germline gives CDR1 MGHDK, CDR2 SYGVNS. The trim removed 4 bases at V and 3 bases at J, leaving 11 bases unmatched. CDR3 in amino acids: CASSVSAGQGDYGYTF. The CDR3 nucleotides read TGTGCCAGCAGTGTGTCCGCGGGTCAGGGGGACTATGGCTACACCTTC.

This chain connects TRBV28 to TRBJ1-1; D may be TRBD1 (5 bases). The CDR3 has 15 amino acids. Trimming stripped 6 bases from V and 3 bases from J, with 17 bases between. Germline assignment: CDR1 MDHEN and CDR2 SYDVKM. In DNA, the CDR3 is TGTGCCAGCAGCTTGCGCGGGGACCGTTACACTGAAGCTTTCTTT. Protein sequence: CASSLRGDRYTEAFF. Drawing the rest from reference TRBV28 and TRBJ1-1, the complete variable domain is DVKVTQSSRYLVKRTGEKVFLECVQDMDHENMFWYRQDPGLGLRLIYFSYDVKMKEKGDIPEGYSVSREKKERFSLILESASTNQTSMYLCASSLRGDRYTEAFFGQGTRLTVV.

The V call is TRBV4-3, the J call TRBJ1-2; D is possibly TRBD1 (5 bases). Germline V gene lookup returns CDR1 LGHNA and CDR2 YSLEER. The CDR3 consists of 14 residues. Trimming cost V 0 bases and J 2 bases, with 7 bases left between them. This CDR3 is CASSQDEGNYGYTF. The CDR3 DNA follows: TGCGCCAGCAGCCAAGATGAGGGGAACTATGGCTACACCTTC.

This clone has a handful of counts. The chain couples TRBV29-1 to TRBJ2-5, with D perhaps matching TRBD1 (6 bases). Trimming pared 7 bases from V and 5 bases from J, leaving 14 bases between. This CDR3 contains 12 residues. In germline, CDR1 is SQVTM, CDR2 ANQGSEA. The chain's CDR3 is CSGGQGSETQYF. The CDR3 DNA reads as TGCAGCGGGGGGCAGGGCTCGGAGACCCAGTACTTC.